The clone carrying this T cell receptor beta chain was counted ten times or more. The germline gene is not matched at one end of the junction; a read error may be the cause. These data come from a study of regulatory T cells in long-lasting Graves disease. The sample's time point: newly diagnosed GD, antithyroid drugs for less than 3 months. Generation of the TCR library employed RNA extracted from PBMCs. This CDR3 has 11 amino acids. The germline CDR1 and CDR2 sequences are SNHLY and FYNNEI. TCR beta libraries were built with iRepertoire HTBI primers and Arm-PCR of CDR3 regions. MiXCR, applied by TCRdb to the multiplex PCR reads, yields one record per CDR3 protein. The sample holds roughly 500,000 distinct CDR3 sequences; around an eighth are singletons and the top ten take roughly a tenth. Separately, the same data were catalogued under a study of T cells in Graves' hyperthyroidism and ophthalmopathy.

V and J are TRBV2 and TRBJ2-5; a possible D gene is TRBD2 (5 bases). This sequence originates from a man in his thirties or forties with Graves disease. The sequencing here drew on peripheral blood mononuclear cells (PBMCs), taken at new diagnosis, from a patient treated with antithyroid drugs. CDR3 in amino acids: CASSVQSAVSF. In DNA, the CDR3 is TGTGCCAGCAGTGTACAGTCAGCGGTTTCCTTC. Drawing the rest from reference TRBV2 and TRBJ2-5, the complete variable domain is EPEVTQTPSHQVTQMGQEVILRCVPISNHLYFYWYRQILGQKVEFLVSFYNNEISEKSEIFDDQFSVERPDGSNFTLKIRSTKLEDSAMYFCASSVQSAVSFGPGTRLLVL.